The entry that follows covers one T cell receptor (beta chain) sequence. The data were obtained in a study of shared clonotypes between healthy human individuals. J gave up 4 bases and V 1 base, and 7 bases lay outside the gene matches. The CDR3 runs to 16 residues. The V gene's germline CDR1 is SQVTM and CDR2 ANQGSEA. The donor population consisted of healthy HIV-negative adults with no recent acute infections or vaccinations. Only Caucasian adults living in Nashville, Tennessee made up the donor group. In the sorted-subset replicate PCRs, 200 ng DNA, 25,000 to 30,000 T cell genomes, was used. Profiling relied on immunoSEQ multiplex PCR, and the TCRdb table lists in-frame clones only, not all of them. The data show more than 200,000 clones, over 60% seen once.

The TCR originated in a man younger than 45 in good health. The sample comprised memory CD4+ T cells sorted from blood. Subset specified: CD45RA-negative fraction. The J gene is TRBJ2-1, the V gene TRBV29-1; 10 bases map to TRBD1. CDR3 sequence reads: CSVEGGTGAGYNEQFF. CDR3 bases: TGCAGCGTTGAAGGGGGGACAGGGGCAGGGTACAATGAGCAGTTCTTC.